This T cell receptor beta chain stems from a study of naive CD8 T cells in extremely preterm neonates. Study-wide background: The methods list adults as 20-50 years; the abstract says 25-50.

Germline loops: CDR1 MDHEN, CDR2 SYDVKM. Losses at the gene ends were 11 bases for V and 5 bases for J; bases not matched to a gene: 10. CDR3 length equals 13 residues. A remark on this clone: The antigen is undetermined.

Study-level results: Compared with older groups, preterm CDR3s were shorter, with fewer N additions and less trimming.

Here immunoSEQ multiplex PCR was the method, and the copy in TCRdb shows in-frame clones only, minus some. Here the sample spans about 7,000 clones, 95% to 98% being singletons. Sequenced material: naive CD8+ T cells from blood. The TCR comes from a human donor in good health. The J gene is TRBJ2-5, the V gene TRBV28, with 8 bases matching TRBD1. CDR3 nucleotide sequence: TGTGCCCACCGCACAGGGGGTCTGGAGACCCAGTACTTC. It is translated as CAHRTGGLETQYF.